This T cell receptor beta chain appears in the sequencing data of a study of blood T cells in healthy people across ages. The study's findings and limits: Among long-lived donors, naive CD4+ cells were more numerous and diversity higher than in aged donors.

There are 17 residues in the CDR3. Unmatched junction bases numbered 11, after V lost 1 base and J lost 8 bases. From germline, CDR1 is LGHNA and CDR2 YNFKEQ. The second PCR ran roughly 7 to 12 cycles with a sample-barcoded 5' primer and J-beta primers. One entry per CDR3 protein results from TCRdb running MiXCR on the 5' RACE reads. Of 650,000 to 800,000 distinct CDR3 sequences in the sample, around 50% are singletons; the top ten hold around an eighth. A remark on this clonotype: Its antigen remains unknown.

Source material: blood. This clonotype was obtained from a woman aged 80 or over in good health. The rearrangement uses TRBV4-2 and TRBJ2-1; 10 bases line up with TRBD2. The CDR3 coding sequence is TGTGCCAGCAGCCAAGGCACTTCTAGCGGGAGTATCGATGAGCAGTTCTTC. Its protein product is CASSQGTSSGSIDEQFF.